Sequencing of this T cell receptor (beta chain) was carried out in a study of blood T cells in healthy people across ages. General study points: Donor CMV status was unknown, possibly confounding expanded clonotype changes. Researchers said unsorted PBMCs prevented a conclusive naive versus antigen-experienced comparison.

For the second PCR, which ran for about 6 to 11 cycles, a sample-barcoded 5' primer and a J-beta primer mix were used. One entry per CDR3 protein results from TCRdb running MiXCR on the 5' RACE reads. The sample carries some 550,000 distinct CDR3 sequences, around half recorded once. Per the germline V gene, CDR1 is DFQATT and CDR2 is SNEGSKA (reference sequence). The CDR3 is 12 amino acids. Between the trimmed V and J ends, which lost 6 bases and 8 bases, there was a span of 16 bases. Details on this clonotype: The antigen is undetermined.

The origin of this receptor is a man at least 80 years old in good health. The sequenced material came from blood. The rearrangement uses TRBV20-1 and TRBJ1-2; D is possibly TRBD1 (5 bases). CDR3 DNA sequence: TGCAGTGCCCCCCAGGGCCTCTTAGGCTACACCTTC. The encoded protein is CSAPQGLLGYTF.